The 10 T cell receptor beta chains below were found in one sample sequenced in a study of shared clonotypes between healthy human individuals. Method: immunoSEQ multiplex PCR; TCRdb's copy keeps in-frame clones and lacks some. The sample consists of a few million clones, approximately 95% of them appearing once. Sequencing was carried out using naive CD4+ T cells sorted from blood. As to subset: CD45RA+ positively selected. The source is a man aged 18 to 30 in good health.

This clone was observed a single time. This chain uses TRBV2 with TRBJ1-6, with a tentative D call TRBD1 (6 bases). From germline, CDR1 is SNHLY and CDR2 FYNNEI. V lost 5 bases, J lost 3 bases, and 11 bases lay in between. The CDR3 contains 15 residues. CDR3 DNA: TGTGCCAGCAGTCCCCAGGGGAACTATAATTCACCCCTCCACTTT. Its protein product is CASSPQGNYNSPLHF.

The CDR3 nucleotides read TGTGCCAGCAATCTAGGGGACGACGAGAGCTTGGAGACCCAGTACTTC. Translated: CASNLGDDESLETQYF. The gene calls are TRBV9 and TRBJ2-5; D might be TRBD1 or TRBD2, each matching 5 bases. V gave up 6 bases and J gave up 5 bases, with 23 bases separating them. Germline lookup yields CDR1 SGDLS and CDR2 YYNGEE. The CDR3 is made up of 16 amino acids. The full variable domain, rest sourced from reference TRBV9 and TRBJ2-5, is DSGVTQTPKHLITATGQRVTLRCSPRSGDLSVYWYQQSLDQGLQFLIQYYNGEERAKGNILERFSAQQFPDLHSELNLSSLELGDSALYFCASNLGDDESLETQYFGPGTRLLVL.

Worth noting for this clone: Distinct nucleotide sequences in the sample also encode this CDR3. The CDR3 here is CASSRDREETQYF. As DNA, the CDR3 is TGTGCCAGCAGTAGGGACAGGGAAGAGACCCAGTACTTC. V is TRBV7-3 and J is TRBJ2-5, with 9 bases fitting TRBD1. This CDR3 contains 13 residues. The germline CDR1 and CDR2 sequences are SGHTA and FQGTGA. V shed 6 bases, J shed 3 bases, and the junction held 2 bases outside the gene matches.

The J gene is TRBJ2-5, the V gene TRBV6-1; the match to TRBD2 covers 8 bases. With V trimmed by 7 bases and J by 2 bases, 6 bases remained unmatched. The germline V gene has CDR1 MNHNS and CDR2 SASEGT. The CDR3 runs to 14 residues. CDR3 residues: CASNGGGQQETQYF. The DNA for the CDR3 is TGTGCCAGCAACGGCGGGGGGCAACAAGAGACCCAGTACTTC.

V and J are TRBV2 and TRBJ2-4; tentative D call: TRBD2 (5 bases). The length of the CDR3 is 13 residues. V lost 4 bases to trimming and J lost 4 bases, with 8 bases between them. Germline V lookup: CDR1 SNHLY, CDR2 FYNNEI. CDR3 in amino acids: CASSADSKNIQYF. The CDR3 DNA reads as TGTGCCAGCAGTGCGGACTCAAAAAACATTCAGTACTTC.

The rearrangement uses TRBV7-3 and TRBJ1-6; D may be TRBD1 (5 bases). The CDR3 extends over 15 amino acids. V dropped 5 bases and J dropped 5 bases, with 13 bases sitting between them. CDR1 is SGHTA, CDR2 FQGTGA, per germline. The CDR3 loop is CASSISGTDNSPLHF. The CDR3 nucleotides read TGTGCCAGCAGCATTTCCGGGACGGATAATTCACCCCTCCACTTT.

V gene TRBV30 combines with J gene TRBJ2-1; TRBD1 agrees at 7 bases. The CDR3 spans 14 residues. V shed 2 bases, J shed 5 bases, and the junction held 6 bases outside the gene matches. CDR1 is GTSNPN and CDR2 is SVGIG in the germline V gene (reference sequence). CDR3 amino acids: CAWSPGQADNEQFF. CDR3 coding DNA: TGTGCCTGGAGTCCCGGACAGGCAGACAATGAGCAGTTCTTC.

V usage is TRBV5-4 and J usage is TRBJ2-5; D may be TRBD2 (5 bases). Trimming left V 0 bases short and J 5 bases short, with 14 bases between. Germline CDR1 and CDR2: SGHNT and YYREEE (reference sequence). The CDR3 extends over 15 amino acids. Here the CDR3 DNA reads TGTGCCAGCAGCTTGGATGGTACTAGGCGGGAGACCCAGTACTTC. It encodes CASSLDGTRRETQYF.

CDR3 loop: CASSLLLDFFGELFF. In nucleotides, the CDR3 is TGTGCCAGCAGCTTACTCTTGGACTTTTTCGGGGAGCTGTTTTTT. This chain uses TRBV7-2 with TRBJ2-2; D possibly corresponds to TRBD2 (5 bases). The germline gives CDR1 SGHTA, CDR2 FQGNSA. V lost 2 bases and J 7 bases, leaving 14 bases between the germline ends. There are 15 residues in the CDR3.

The V call is TRBV4-1, the J call TRBJ1-4, with TRBD1 as a possible D gene (5 bases). This CDR3 is 15 amino acids long. V was trimmed by 6 bases and J by 4 bases, leaving 15 bases between them. The germline gives CDR1 MGHRA, CDR2 YSYEKL. The CDR3 region is CASSLTGLDNEKLFF. The CDR3 DNA reads TGCGCCAGCAGTTTGACGGGGCTGGATAATGAAAAACTGTTTTTT.